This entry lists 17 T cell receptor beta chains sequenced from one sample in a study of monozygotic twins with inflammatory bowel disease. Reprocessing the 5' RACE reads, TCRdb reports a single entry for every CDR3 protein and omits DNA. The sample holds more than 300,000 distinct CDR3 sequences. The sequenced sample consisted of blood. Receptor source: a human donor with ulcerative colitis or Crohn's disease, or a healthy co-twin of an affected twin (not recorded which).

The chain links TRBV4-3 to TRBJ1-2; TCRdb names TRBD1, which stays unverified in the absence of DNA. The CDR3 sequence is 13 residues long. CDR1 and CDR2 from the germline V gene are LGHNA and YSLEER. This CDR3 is CASSQDPQGGYTF.

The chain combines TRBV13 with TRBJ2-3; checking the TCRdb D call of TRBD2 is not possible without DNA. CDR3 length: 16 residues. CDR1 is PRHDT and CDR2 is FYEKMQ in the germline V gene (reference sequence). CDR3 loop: CASSPSGRGYTDTQYF.

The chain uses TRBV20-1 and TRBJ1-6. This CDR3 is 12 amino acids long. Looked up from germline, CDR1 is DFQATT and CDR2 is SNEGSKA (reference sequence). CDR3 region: CSARDLGSPLHF.

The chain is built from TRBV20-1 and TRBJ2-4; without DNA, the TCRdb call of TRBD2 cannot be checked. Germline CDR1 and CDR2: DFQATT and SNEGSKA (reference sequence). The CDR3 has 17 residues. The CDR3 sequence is CSAPGRLSRIAKNMQYF.

CDR3 region: CASSQHKTVDSPLHF. This chain links TRBV4-1 with TRBJ1-6. The CDR3 length is 15 residues. Germline loops: CDR1 MGHRA, CDR2 YSYEKL.

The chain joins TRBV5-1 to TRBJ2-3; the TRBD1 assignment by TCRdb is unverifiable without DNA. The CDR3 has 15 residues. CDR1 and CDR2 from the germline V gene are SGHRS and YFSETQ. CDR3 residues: CASAGGGGATDTQYF.

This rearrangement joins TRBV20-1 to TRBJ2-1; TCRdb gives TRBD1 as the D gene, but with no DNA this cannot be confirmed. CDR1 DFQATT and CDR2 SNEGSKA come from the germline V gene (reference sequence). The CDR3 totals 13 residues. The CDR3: CSARETYRAEQFF.

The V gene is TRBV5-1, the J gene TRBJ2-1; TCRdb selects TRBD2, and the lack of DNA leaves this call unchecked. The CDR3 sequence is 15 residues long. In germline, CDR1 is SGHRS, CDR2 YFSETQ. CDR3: CASSLDVTSINEQFF. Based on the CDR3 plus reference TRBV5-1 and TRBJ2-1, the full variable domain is KAGVTQTPRYLIKTRGQQVTLSCSPISGHRSVSWYQQTPGQGLQFLFEYFSETQRNKGNFPGRFSGRQFSNSRSEMNVSTLELGDSALYLCASSLDVTSINEQFFGPGTRLTVL.

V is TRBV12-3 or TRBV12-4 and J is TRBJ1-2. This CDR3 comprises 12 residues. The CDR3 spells CASKTSTYGYTF.

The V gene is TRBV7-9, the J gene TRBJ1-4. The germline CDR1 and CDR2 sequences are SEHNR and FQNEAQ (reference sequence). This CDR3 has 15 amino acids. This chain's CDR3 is CASSGRIGFNEKLFF.

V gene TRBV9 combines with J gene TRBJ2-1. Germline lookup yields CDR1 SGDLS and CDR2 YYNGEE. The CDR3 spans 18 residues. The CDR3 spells CASSVATVGLSSYNEQFF.

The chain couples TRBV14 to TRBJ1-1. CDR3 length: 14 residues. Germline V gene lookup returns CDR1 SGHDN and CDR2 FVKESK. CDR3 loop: CASSQADQDTEAFF.

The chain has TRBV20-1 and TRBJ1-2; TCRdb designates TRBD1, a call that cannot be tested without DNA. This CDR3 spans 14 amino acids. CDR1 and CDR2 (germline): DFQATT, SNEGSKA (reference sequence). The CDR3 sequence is CSAPDTRGNYGYTF.

CDR3 residues: CASSTGGTSGSVEETQYF. The V call is TRBV3-1, the J call TRBJ2-5; without DNA, the TCRdb call of TRBD2 cannot be checked. Germline assignment: CDR1 LGHDT and CDR2 YNNKEL (reference sequence). There are 18 residues in the CDR3.

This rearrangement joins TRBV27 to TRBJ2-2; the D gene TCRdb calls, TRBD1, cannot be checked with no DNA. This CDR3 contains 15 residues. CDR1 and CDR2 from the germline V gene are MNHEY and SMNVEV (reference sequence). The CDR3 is CASSALGGSTGELFF.

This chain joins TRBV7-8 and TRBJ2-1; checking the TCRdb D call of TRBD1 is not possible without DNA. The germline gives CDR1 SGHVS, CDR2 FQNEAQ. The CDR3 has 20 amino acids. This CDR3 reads CASSLVGTTIIRGSYNEQFF.

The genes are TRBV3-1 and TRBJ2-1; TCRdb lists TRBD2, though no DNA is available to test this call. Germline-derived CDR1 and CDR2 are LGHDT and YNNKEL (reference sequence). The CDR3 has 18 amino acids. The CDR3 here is CASSLPPLAGGPGNEQFF.